These T cell receptor beta chains were read from a single sample in a study of glioma-infiltrating T cells after dendritic cell vaccination. The protocol was immunoSEQ multiplex PCR, while the TCRdb copy is restricted to in-frame clones and leaves out a portion. The data hold 85,000 or so clones, with around 85% observed a single time. Sequenced here: blood, sampled after dendritic cell vaccination. These receptors came from a human donor with glioblastoma. CDR3s include the opening cysteine and the closing phenylalanine or tryptophan.

V gene	J gene	CDR3 protein
TRBV7-2	TRBJ2-2	CASSLGRSTGELFF
TRBV5-1	TRBJ2-7	CASRRSGTGFEQYF
TRBV5-1	TRBJ2-1	CASSLEQNSYNEQFF
TRBV6-5	TRBJ1-6	CASSYDRGTPLHF
TRBV13	TRBJ1-5	CASSFSGQSAGNQPQHF
TRBV7-3	TRBJ1-1	CASSLGGGRWENTEAFF
TRBV9	TRBJ2-5	CASSVGGLSGRGETQYF
TRBV7-2	TRBJ2-3	CASSKEGIAGGPTDTQYF
TRBV27	TRBJ2-5	CASRQRGSGGAGTQYF
TRBV28	TRBJ2-2	CASSFNRGPNTGELFF
TRBV6-1	TRBJ2-1	CASTLREGPNEQFF
TRBV9	TRBJ2-7	CASSVDPSRGSEQYF
TRBV7-6	TRBJ1-2	CASSADRGNYGYTF
TRBV29-1	TRBJ2-4	CSVTVGAKNIQYF
TRBV5-1	TRBJ2-7	CASSQDLGLGVYEQYF
TRBV27	TRBJ2-7	CASSPGLAGPYEQYF
TRBV6-1	TRBJ2-7	CASNPRRQGAEEQYF
TRBV5-6	TRBJ2-5	CASSLELYQETQYF
TRBV2	TRBJ1-2	CASTRTGGGYTF
TRBV15	TRBJ1-1	CATSRVASPNTEAFF
TRBV2	TRBJ2-7	CASNPLVPPEQYF
TRBV9	TRBJ1-4	CASSVSGGTVGYDEKLFF
TRBV4-1	TRBJ2-1	CASSPLALAGGRYAGSYNEQFF
TRBV6-4	TRBJ1-2	CASSYTGTGSDGYTF
TRBV27	TRBJ2-1	CASSWGGTVVAGDYNEQFF
TRBV27	TRBJ1-5	CASSDVTGKPQHF
TRBV18	TRBJ1-2	CASSPFGTAYGYTF
TRBV7-2	TRBJ2-7	CASSSRTGGDEQYF
TRBV19	TRBJ2-1	CASTRAGLKSYNEQFF
TRBV29-1	TRBJ2-7	CSVEDGQGVTYEQYF
TRBV5-6	TRBJ2-1	CASTSRGRRDEQFF
TRBV4-1	TRBJ1-2	CASRQEKGYGYTF
TRBV7-2	TRBJ2-1	CASSLGPGTSGIGEQFF
TRBV27	TRBJ1-5	CASRLQGAGNQPQHF
TRBV5-1	TRBJ1-2	CASSWEENYGYTF
TRBV9	TRBJ1-2	CASRQTGDPYGYTF
TRBV6-5	TRBJ1-2	CASHRQGTYGYTF
TRBV5-4	TRBJ2-3	CASSWGPGENTDTQYF
TRBV4-3	TRBJ2-7	CASSQDGGAGYEQYF
TRBV5-1	TRBJ2-1	CASSFLPGITNEQFF
TRBV2	TRBJ2-3	CASSGHSGRARDTQYF